Below, one TCR beta chain is given with its context. What it binds is unknown. Running of the assay took place at deep level. Here immunoSEQ multiplex PCR was the method, and the copy in TCRdb shows in-frame clones only, minus some. The sample carries approximately 2,200,000 clones, approximately 94% recorded once. The entry originates in a study of shared clonotypes between healthy human individuals. Study-level points and caveats: Sample collection involved blood only; tissue repertoires are likely different.

The V end lost 5 bases, the J end lost 6 bases, and 17 bases lay between the germline ends. The CDR3 covers 15 residues. The germline CDR1 and CDR2 sequences are SGHTA and FQGTGA. Naivety among CD8 cells was defined by CD45RO negativity and positive CCR7 selection, thereby excluding terminally differentiated effector memory CD45RA+ cells. The TCR sequence derives from a man in his late teens or twenties in good health. Some clones in this sample may be carry-over from other donors' samples. The specimen sequenced was naive CD8+ T cells from PBMCs. The rearrangement uses TRBV7-3 and TRBJ2-1, with D tentatively TRBD2 (6 bases). CDR3 sequence: CASSRLRTTFNEQFF. In DNA form, the CDR3 reads TGTGCCAGCAGCCGACTGAGGACTACCTTCAATGAGCAGTTCTTC.